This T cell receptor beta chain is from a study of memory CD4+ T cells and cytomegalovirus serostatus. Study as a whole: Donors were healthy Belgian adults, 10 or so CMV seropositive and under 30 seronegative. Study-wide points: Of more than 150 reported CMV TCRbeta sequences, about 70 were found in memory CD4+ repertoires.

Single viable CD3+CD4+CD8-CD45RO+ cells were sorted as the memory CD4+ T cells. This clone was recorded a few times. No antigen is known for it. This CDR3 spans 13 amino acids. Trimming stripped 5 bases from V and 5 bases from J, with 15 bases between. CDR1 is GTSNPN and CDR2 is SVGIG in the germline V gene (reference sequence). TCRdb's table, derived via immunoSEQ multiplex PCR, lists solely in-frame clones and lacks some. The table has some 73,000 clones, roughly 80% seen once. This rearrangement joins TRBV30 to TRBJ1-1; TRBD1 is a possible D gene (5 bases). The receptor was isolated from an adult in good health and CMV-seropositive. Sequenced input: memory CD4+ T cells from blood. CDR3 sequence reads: CAWGGPSGTEAFF. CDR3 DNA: TGTGCCTGGGGAGGGCCCTCAGGGACTGAAGCTTTCTTT.